This entry concerns a single TCR beta chain. The specificity of this receptor is unknown. Within one base of it there is no much larger clone, and no base qualities were kept. The data originate from a study of beta chain features in type 1 diabetes (dated by TCRdb to the late 2010s). For the study in its entirety: Mean age, gender distribution, total cell number and subset yield were not different between patients and healthy donors. Across all samples, some 110,000,000 sorted cells were examined, and cell number per subset correlated strongly with RNA yield. Regulatory and stem cell-like memory subsets were obtained from only 8 patients and roughly 8 healthy donors, while naive and central memory subsets were obtained from all 30 or so donors. The study compared TCRB repertoires of sorted circulating CD4+ T cell subsets between recently diagnosed type 1 diabetes patients and matched healthy donors.

Broad study findings and their caveats: Shorter templates might have been favored by PCR, but patient and control samples were amplified and corrected together, so both groups would have been affected equally by any skew. Because the HLA sub-analyses included only small numbers of individuals, any influence of HLA type on TCRB rearrangement was left unresolved. Patients with type 1 diabetes made fewer insertions and deleted more nucleotides at VDJ recombination sites, implying thymic rearrangement abnormalities. A moderate but significant shortening of TCRB CDR3 length was observed in type 1 diabetes patients in all four CD4+ subsets. Because cDNA was sequenced instead of genomic DNA, highly expressing activated cells could be over-represented, though the groups showed no difference in activation or CD3 levels. Naive, central memory and regulatory TCRB repertoires appeared more similar among patients than among healthy donors.

The germline V gene sets CDR1 to LGHNA and CDR2 to YSLEER. The germline ends are 14 bases apart after V is trimmed by 1 base and J by 8 bases. The CDR3 numbers 14 residues from cysteine through phenylalanine. Only CDR3 DNA remains: 42 bases, in frame from the first base. The entire isolated RNA was reverse transcribed using the High Capacity cDNA Reverse Transcription Kit, and thus expressed TCRB transcripts were sequenced. Deep immunoSEQ sequencing was applied to naive, central memory and regulatory T cell samples, giving an average of around 4 million total reads per sample. Sorted cells were lysed in RLT buffer and RNA was extracted with DNase-treated RNeasy Micro or Mini kits, depending on cell number. Each cell subset was processed on its own to prevent cross-contamination, while patient and healthy donor samples were processed together. The immunoSEQ multiplex PCR was used to amplify TCRB sequences from cDNA, yielding 87-bp fragments that span the CDR3 region. Sequencing of the amplicons was done on the Illumina HiSeq platform. The source study handled its data this way. Synthetic template baselines were used to correct PCR bias computationally, reads within Hamming distance 2 were collapsed, and singletons that could not be merged were discarded. By aligning reads against IMGT, V, D and J genes, CDR3 length, and insertions or deletions at six rearrangement sites were assigned. Clonotype counts were normalized to sorted cell number within each subset before computing true diversity and Gini coefficients with the tcR R package. The overlap coefficient, calculated on TCRB nucleotide sequences, was used to measure repertoire sharing. Out-of-frame TCRB sequences from naive cells were analyzed to stand in for the pre-selection repertoire. TCRdb re-hosts the immuneACCESS table, in-frame sequences only. Its copies lack some clones; in the studies checked, an unresolved V gene accounts for under half of them, and the cause for the rest is not known. V, J and clone size are taken as reported in that table, and D and trimming were inferred from the DNA itself. The sample records 810,000 or so clones, roughly a sixth of which are singletons. Clones ranked in the top ten supply 0.023% of the sample.

A single peripheral blood draw of about 116 mL on average was collected from each donor into heparinised tubes. A BD FACSAria II and a panel including CD45RO, CCR7, CD25, CD127, CD95 and CD27 were used to sort naive, central memory, regulatory and stem cell-like memory CD4+ T cells. Every sorted population had a purity above 95%. Right away, PBMCs were isolated by Lymphoprep density gradient centrifugation and were stained directly, with no culture step. So that batch effects would be minimized, each experiment stained and sorted samples in pairs, pairing one healthy donor with one patient. Source material: naive CD4+ T cells from blood. The label giving this sample's cell subset or site can be read as: true naive CD4+ T cells. The V and J genes are TRBV4-3 and TRBJ1-2; the D gene is perhaps TRBD1, on 5 matching bases. This clonotype was sampled from a woman in her late teens or twenties in good health. The CDR3 protein is CASSQGEGYGGYTF. The nucleotide sequence reads as follows: TGCGCCAGCAGCCAAGGGGAGGGGTACGGGGGCTACACCTTC.